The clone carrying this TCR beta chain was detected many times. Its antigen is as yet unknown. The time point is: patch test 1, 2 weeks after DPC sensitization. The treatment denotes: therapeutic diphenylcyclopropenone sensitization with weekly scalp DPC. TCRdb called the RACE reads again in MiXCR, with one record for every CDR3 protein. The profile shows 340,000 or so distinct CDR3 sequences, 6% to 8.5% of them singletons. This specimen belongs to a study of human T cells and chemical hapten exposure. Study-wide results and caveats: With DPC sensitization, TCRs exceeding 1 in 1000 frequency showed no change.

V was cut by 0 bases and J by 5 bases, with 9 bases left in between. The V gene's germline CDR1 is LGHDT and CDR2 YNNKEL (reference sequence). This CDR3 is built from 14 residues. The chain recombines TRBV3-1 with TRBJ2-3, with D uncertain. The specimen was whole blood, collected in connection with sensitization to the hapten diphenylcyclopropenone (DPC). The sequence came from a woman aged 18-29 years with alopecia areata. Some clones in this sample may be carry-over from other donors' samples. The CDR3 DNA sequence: TGTGCCAGCAGCCAAGAAGGGCCAGAAGATACGCAGTATTTT. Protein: CASSQEGPEDTQYF.